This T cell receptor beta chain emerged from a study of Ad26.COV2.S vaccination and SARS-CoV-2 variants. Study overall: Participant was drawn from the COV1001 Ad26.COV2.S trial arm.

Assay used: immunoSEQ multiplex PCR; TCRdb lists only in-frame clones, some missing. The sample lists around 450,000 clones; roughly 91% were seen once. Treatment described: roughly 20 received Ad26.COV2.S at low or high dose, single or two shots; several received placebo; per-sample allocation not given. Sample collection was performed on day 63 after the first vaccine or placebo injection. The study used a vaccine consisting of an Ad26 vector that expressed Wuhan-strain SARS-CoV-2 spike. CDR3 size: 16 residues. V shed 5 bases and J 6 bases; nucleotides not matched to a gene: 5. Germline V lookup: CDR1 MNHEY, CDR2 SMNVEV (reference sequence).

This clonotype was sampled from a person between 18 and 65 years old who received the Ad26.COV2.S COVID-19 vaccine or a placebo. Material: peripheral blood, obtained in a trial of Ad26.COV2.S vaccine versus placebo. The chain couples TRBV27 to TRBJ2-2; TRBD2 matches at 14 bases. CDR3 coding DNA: TGTGCCAGCAGTCAGGGACTAGCGGGAGAGGCCGGGGAGCTGTTTTTT. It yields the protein CASSQGLAGEAGELFF.